This T cell receptor beta chain was sequenced for a study of vaccination and CD4 T cells after COVID-19. Regarding the study as a whole: Within the convalescent patients, a median around 90% of the SARS-CoV-2-reactive clones were ones that appeared only post-vaccination. Median SARS-CoV-2-reactive clonotype numbers went up from around 20 to 38, but not significantly.

The Oncomine TCR Beta short-read assay generated sequence data from the DNA of cultured CD4+ T cells. One entry per CDR3 protein results from TCRdb running MiXCR on the PCR reads. The repertoire holds 15,000 or so distinct CDR3 sequences, with 48% as singletons. Regarding treatment: roughly 10-day PBMC culture with coronavirus spike peptide pools or control peptides (ViraFEST assay). V was pared by 4 bases and J by 3 bases, with 13 bases between. The CDR3 length is 13 residues. The germline CDR1 and CDR2 sequences are GTSNPN and SVGIG (reference sequence). This clonotype is medium-sized by share. Antigen unknown.

The clonotype was recovered from a human donor who had recovered from COVID-19. V usage is TRBV30 and J usage is TRBJ2-7; D call uncertain. Sequencing was done on a sample of CD4+ T cells from blood, cultured in vitro. As DNA, the CDR3 is TGTGCCTGGAATCAATTACAGAACTACGAGCAGTACTTC. It yields the protein CAWNQLQNYEQYF.